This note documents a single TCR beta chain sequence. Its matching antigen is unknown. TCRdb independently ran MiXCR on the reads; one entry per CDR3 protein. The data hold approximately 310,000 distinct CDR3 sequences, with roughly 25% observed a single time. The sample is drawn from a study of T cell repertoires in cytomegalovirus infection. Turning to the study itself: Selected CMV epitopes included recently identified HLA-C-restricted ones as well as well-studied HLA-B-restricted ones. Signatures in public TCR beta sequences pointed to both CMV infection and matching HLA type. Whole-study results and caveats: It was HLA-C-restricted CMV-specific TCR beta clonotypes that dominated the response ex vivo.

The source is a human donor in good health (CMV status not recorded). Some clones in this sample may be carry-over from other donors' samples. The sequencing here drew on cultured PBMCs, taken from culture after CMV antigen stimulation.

The CDR3 nucleotides are TGCGCCAGCAGCCCCCCTAGCGTCAGTAGCACAGATACGCAGTATTTT. Its translation is CASSPPSVSSTDTQYF. V is TRBV5-1 and J is TRBJ2-3; D possibly corresponds to TRBD2 (6 bases). The germline V gene has CDR1 SGHRS and CDR2 YFSETQ. The ends were cut back, 4 bases at V and 0 bases at J, with 15 bases in the middle. The CDR3 extends over 16 amino acids.